This T cell receptor beta chain was found in a study of T cells in Graves' hyperthyroidism and ophthalmopathy. Germline CDR1 reads MNHEY; CDR2 reads SMNVEV (reference sequence). V dropped 0 bases and J dropped 1; count of bases not matched to a gene: 7. The CDR3 contains 17 residues. TCR beta CDR3 regions were amplified from RNA. The TCR CDR3 first-round RT-PCR relied on the HTBI primer set. TCRdb reprocessed the multiplex PCR reads with MiXCR, giving one entry per CDR3 protein. The table has 450,000 to 650,000 distinct CDR3 sequences, more than 13% seen once. Study-level findings and limits: The blood repertoire included most of the expanded thyroid clonotypes above 0.001.

Ophthalmopathy patients all had a Clinical Activity Score of at least 3, a NOSPECS grade of at least 4 and disease under 3 months old. The authors obtained PBMCs from 9 to 10 ml of fresh peripheral blood. This clonotype appeared many times. The target antigen is unknown. V is TRBV27 and J is TRBJ1-2; 8 nucleotides match TRBD1. The source of this sequence is a woman aged 18-35 years with Graves' ophthalmopathy. The specimen was blood. The CDR3 reads CASSLSRQGPFNYGYTF. CDR3 DNA: TGTGCCAGCAGTTTATCCCGACAGGGGCCCTTTAACTATGGCTACACCTTC.